The source of this T cell receptor beta chain is a study of Graves' ophthalmopathy and Graves' hyperthyroidism. A note on this clonotype: Its specificity is unknown. A junction end diverges from the germline sequence, so it may reflect a read error.

The study excluded patients with other autoimmune diseases, uncontrolled infections, pregnancy or lactation. Clinical symptoms, serum thyroxine, TRAb, thyroid ultrasound and orbital computed tomography formed the basis of diagnosis. The starting material, about 9.9 ml of fresh peripheral blood, provided the PBMCs. From RNA, the CDR3 regions of TCR beta chains were amplified and sequenced. HTBI primers were employed in first-round RT-PCR, then a second-round multiplex PCR followed. Each CDR3 protein is one row after TCRdb ran MiXCR on the multiplex PCR reads. The sample yields tens of thousands of distinct CDR3 sequences, 45% to 60% seen once. Germline CDR1 KGHDR, CDR2 SFDVKD. This CDR3 comprises 13 residues. Overall study findings and caveats: Blood also harbored most expanded thyroid clonotypes above 0.001 frequency.

Sequenced sample: peripheral blood. This chain joins TRBV24-1 and TRBJ2-1, with no clear D. The clonotype was recovered from an adult man with Graves' ophthalmopathy. The CDR3 sequence: CATSVTGYNKQFF. The CDR3 nucleotides are TGTGCCACCAGTGTTACTGGTTACAATAAGCAGTTCTTC.